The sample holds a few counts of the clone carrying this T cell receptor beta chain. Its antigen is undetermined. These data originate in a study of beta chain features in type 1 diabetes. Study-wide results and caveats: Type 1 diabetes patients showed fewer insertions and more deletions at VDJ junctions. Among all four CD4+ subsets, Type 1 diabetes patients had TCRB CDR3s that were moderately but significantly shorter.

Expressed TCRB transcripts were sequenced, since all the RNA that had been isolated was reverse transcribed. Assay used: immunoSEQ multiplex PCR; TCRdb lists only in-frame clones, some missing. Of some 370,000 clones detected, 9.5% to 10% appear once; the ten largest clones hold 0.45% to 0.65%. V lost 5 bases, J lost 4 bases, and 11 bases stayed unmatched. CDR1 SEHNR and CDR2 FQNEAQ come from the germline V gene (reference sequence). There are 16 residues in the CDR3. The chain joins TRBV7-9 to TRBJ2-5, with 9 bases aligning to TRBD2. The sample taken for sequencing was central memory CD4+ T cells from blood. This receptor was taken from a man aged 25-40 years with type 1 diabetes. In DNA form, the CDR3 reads TGTGCCAGCAGCCCCCCCCCGCGGGAGGGCGGAGAGACCCAGTACTTC. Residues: CASSPPPREGGETQYF.